Listed below are T cell receptor beta chains from one sample, sequenced in a study of siplizumab effects on memory and regulatory T cells. The table came from immunoSEQ multiplex PCR; TCRdb's copy has only in-frame clones and leaves some out. The sample has some 100,000 clones; around 90% are singletons. The sample taken for sequencing was non-Treg CD4+ T cells sorted from blood. These receptors came from a human donor in good health. Each CDR3 is given with its conserved first and last residue. The D gene is left open where the match is weak. Rows give clone size only sometimes, using once, few, many, or a class for an expanded clone.

>TRBJ1-1|.|.|TRBV12-5
TGTGCTAGTGGTTTAGAAATAACAAGGGGGTACACTGAAGCTTTCTTT
CASGLEITRGYTEAFF
>TRBJ2-2|.|.|TRBV19
TGTGCGATGGGGGCGAACACCGGGGAGCTGTTTTTT
CAMGANTGELFF
>TRBJ2-3|.|TRBD2|TRBV5-1
TGCGCCAGCAGCCGGGGACTAGAGACCGATACGCAGTATTTT
CASSRGLETDTQYF
>TRBJ1-1|.|TRBD1|TRBV2
TGTGCCAGCGATCAGACAGGGGAAGCTTTCTTT
CASDQTGEAFF
>TRBJ1-5|.|.|TRBV6-1
TGTGCCAGCAGTGATTCTGGCGGGTTTCAGCCCCAGCATTTT
CASSDSGGFQPQHF
>TRBJ2-7|.|.|TRBV29-1
TGCAGCGCTGGGGGGACCGACGAGCAGTACTTC
CSAGGTDEQYF
>TRBJ2-5|.|TRBD1|TRBV20-1
TGCAGTGCCGACAGGGGAGAGACCCAGTACTTC
CSADRGETQYF
>TRBJ2-2|.|.|TRBV9
TGTGCCAGCAGCCCACGGGCCTGGACTCCAAACACCGGGGAGCTGTTTTTT
CASSPRAWTPNTGELFF
>TRBJ1-5|.|.|TRBV18
TGTGCCAGCTCAGCCACCGGCGTCGGAAATCAGCCCCAGCATTTT
CASSATGVGNQPQHF
>TRBJ1-2|.|.|TRBV6-6
TGTGCCAGCAGTTACTCAGAGTTACAAGGCTACACCTTC
CASSYSELQGYTF
>TRBJ2-1|.|.|TRBV18
TGTGCCAGCTCACCAAGGAGACCCAGTGATGAGCAGTTCTTC
CASSPRRPSDEQFF
>TRBJ2-7|.|TRBD2|TRBV4-2
TGTGCCAGCAGCGCCACTAGCGTCCACTACGAGCAGTACTTC
CASSATSVHYEQYF
>TRBJ2-1|.|.|TRBV11-3
TGTGCTAGCAGCCCCAAGACTATAATTGAGCAGTTCTTC
CASSPKTIIEQFF
>TRBJ2-2|.|.|TRBV14
TGTGCCAGCAGCCTTCTGGGGCGCCCCTCGAACACCGGGGAGCTGTTTTTT
CASSLLGRPSNTGELFF
>TRBJ2-3|.|TRBD2|TRBV6-1
TGTGCCAGCAGTGAACTGGCGGGAGCCCGAACAGATACGCAGTATTTT
CASSELAGARTDTQYF
>TRBJ2-1|.|TRBD2|TRBV5-4
TGTGCCAGCAGCTTAACTAGCGCTACCTACAATGAGCAGTTCTTC
CASSLTSATYNEQFF
>TRBJ1-5|.|.|TRBV15
TGTGCCACCAGCAGAGAGGCAGAAAGTAGCAATCAGCCCCAGCATTTT
CATSREAESSNQPQHF
>TRBJ2-5|.|.|TRBV2
TGTGCCAGCACGATCAGGCGCGAAGAGACCCAGTACTTC
CASTIRREETQYF
>TRBJ2-7|few|TRBD2|TRBV2
TGTGCCAGCAGTGAAGGTAGCGGGACCTACGAGCAGTACTTC
CASSEGSGTYEQYF
>TRBJ1-5|.|TRBD1|TRBV28
TGTGCCAGCAGTCCAGGGACAGGGAATCGGCCCCAGCATTTT
CASSPGTGNRPQHF
>TRBJ1-2|.|.|TRBV27
TGTGCCAGCAGTTATCGGACAGACCTCTATGGCTACACCTTC
CASSYRTDLYGYTF
>TRBJ2-7|.|.|TRBV2
TGTGCCAGCAGTGATTTCCGACAGAAGCAGTACTTC
CASSDFRQKQYF
>TRBJ2-2|.|TRBD1|TRBV29-1
TGCAGCTCCGGACAGGTAGCCGGGGAGCTGTTTTTT
CSSGQVAGELFF
>TRBJ2-7|.|.|TRBV7-9
TGTGCCAGCAGCTTACCTCCAGCGTCAAGCTCCTACGAGCAGTACTTC
CASSLPPASSSYEQYF
>TRBJ2-7|.|.|TRBV28
TGTGCCAGCAGTTTATCGGGCCTAAACTACGAGCAGTACTTC
CASSLSGLNYEQYF
>TRBJ2-5|few|.|TRBV4-2
TGTGCCAGCAGCCAAGGAACGGGGCCGACGATCCAAGAGACCCAGTACTTC
CASSQGTGPTIQETQYF